This T cell receptor (beta chain) was captured by sequencing in a study of shared clonotypes between healthy human individuals. Per the germline V gene, CDR1 is SGHTA and CDR2 is FQGTGA. The J segment lost 5 bases and the V segment lost 4 bases, leaving 7 bases of the junction unmatched. CDR3 length: 14 residues. The count of this clone is one. As yet, its antigen is unknown. Sequencing was performed with immunoSEQ multiplex PCR; in TCRdb, only in-frame clones are kept and a portion is missing. The sample lists roughly 1,500,000 clones, around 98.5% seen once, with under 0.45% in the top ten. The split of CD4+ cells yielded CD45RA+ naive and CD45RA-negative memory subsets. Overall study results and limits: Blood was the sole source, and tissue repertoires probably differ. A few donors shared about 4.5% of their naive CD4 clonotypes. Expectations were that clonotype sharing among donors would be affected by sequencing depth.

Input material: naive CD4+ T cells sorted from blood. The subset was: CD45RA+ positively selected. V is TRBV7-3 and J is TRBJ1-1; 7 nucleotides agree with TRBD1. The clonotype originates from a man under 40 in good health. The CDR3 spells CASSSIAGGTEAFF. CDR3 bases: TGTGCCAGCAGCTCCATAGCAGGGGGTACTGAAGCTTTCTTT.